Listed here are 20 T cell receptor beta chains from one sample, sequenced in a study of identifying expanded T cells in peripheral blood. Here immunoSEQ multiplex PCR was the method, and the copy in TCRdb shows in-frame clones only, minus some. The table has about 86,000 clones, 88% seen once. Material: blood. These receptor sequences come from a person aged 18 to 75 in good health.

This rearrangement joins TRBV7-6 to TRBJ2-1; D perhaps matches TRBD2 (6 bases). The CDR3 consists of 17 residues. Germline V gene sequence: CDR1 SGHVS, CDR2 FNYEAQ. The V gene lost 5 bases and the J gene lost 0 bases, with 17 bases spanning the gap. The CDR3 loop is CASSTRSGQSSYNEQFF. CDR3 nucleotide sequence: TGTGCCAGCAGCACGCGTAGCGGACAAAGCTCCTACAATGAGCAGTTCTTC.

In its sample, this clone was seen once. The sample contains more than one DNA sequence encoding this CDR3. The V gene is TRBV18, the J gene TRBJ2-3, with no clear D. This CDR3 has 12 residues. V was clipped by 0 bases and J by 2 bases, with 0 bases between them. CDR1 KGHSH and CDR2 LQKENI come from the germline V gene. CDR3 DNA: TGTGCCAGCTCACCACCCACAGATACGCAGTATTTT. Encoded protein: CASSPPTDTQYF.

V gene TRBV30 combines with J gene TRBJ1-1; TRBD1 agrees at 7 bases. The CDR3 is 13 residues long. After removal of 4 bases from V and 4 bases from J, the junction contained 6 bases not matched to a gene. Germline V CDR1 and CDR2: GTSNPN, SVGIG (reference sequence). The CDR3 loop is CAWTRQGSTEAFF. CDR3 DNA sequence: TGTGCCTGGACGAGACAGGGAAGCACTGAAGCTTTCTTT. The whole variable domain, filled in from reference TRBV30 and TRBJ1-1, reads SQTIHQWPATLVQPVGSPLSLECTVEGTSNPNLYWYRQAAGRGLQLLFYSVGIGQISSEVPQNLSASRPQDRQFILSSKKLLLSDSGFYLCAWTRQGSTEAFFGQGTRLTVV.

This clone has only a few counts. The genes are TRBV11-3 and TRBJ1-1; D call uncertain. The CDR3 runs 15 residues. V gave up 0 bases and J gave up 2 bases, with 10 bases separating them. CDR1 is SGHNT, CDR2 YENEEA, per germline. The CDR3 protein is CASSLDAAGNTEAFF. CDR3 nucleotide sequence: TGTGCCAGCAGCTTAGATGCGGCAGGTAACACTGAAGCTTTCTTT.

This chain connects TRBV7-2 to TRBJ2-3; the D gene is possibly TRBD2 (6 bases). Germline V CDR1 and CDR2: SGHTA, FQGNSA. The V gene lost 4 bases and the J gene lost 4 bases, with 18 bases spanning the gap. CDR3 length equals 16 residues. In DNA form, the CDR3 reads TGTGCCAGCAGCTCCTCCTCCGGGGGAGTAGCAGATACGCAGTATTTT. Encoded protein: CASSSSSGGVADTQYF.

J is TRBJ1-1 and V is TRBV7-2; D ambiguous. The V and J ends lost 5 bases and 3 bases respectively, with 13 bases between them. The CDR3 runs to 14 residues. Germline V gene data show CDR1 as SGHTA and CDR2 as FQGNSA. This chain's CDR3 is CASSTYYRDTEAFF. In DNA form, the CDR3 reads TGTGCCAGCAGCACGTATTACCGGGACACTGAAGCTTTCTTT.

The chain recombines TRBV5-1 with TRBJ2-5, with D hard to call. The germline V and J ends were trimmed by 0 bases and 2 bases, with 11 bases remaining between them. The CDR3 runs to 15 residues. CDR1 is SGHRS, CDR2 YFSETQ, per germline. The CDR3 spells CASSLDGVKQETQYF. CDR3 DNA sequence: TGCGCCAGCAGCTTGGATGGGGTGAAACAAGAGACCCAGTACTTC.

This sequence joins TRBV7-6 and TRBJ2-1; no firm D call. The CDR3 extends over 16 amino acids. The V and J ends lost 1 base and 5 bases respectively, with 15 bases between them. Per the germline V gene, CDR1 is SGHVS and CDR2 is FNYEAQ. The CDR3 DNA reads TGTGCCAGCAGCTTAGAACGAACGGGCCGTGACAATGAGCAGTTCTTC. Its translation is CASSLERTGRDNEQFF.

The chain uses TRBV5-1 and TRBJ1-2; TRBD1 agrees at 9 bases. V shed 4 bases and J 4 bases; nucleotides not matched to a gene: 8. This CDR3 is 15 amino acids long. Germline V CDR1 and CDR2: SGHRS, YFSETQ. CDR3 in amino acids: CASSPGQGSIYGYTF. The CDR3 nucleotides read TGCGCCAGCAGCCCGGGACAGGGTTCTATCTATGGCTACACCTTC.

The rearrangement links TRBV18 to TRBJ2-3, with D possibly TRBD2 on 5 matching bases. CDR1 and CDR2 from the germline V gene are KGHSH and LQKENI. The V gene lost 3 bases and the J gene lost 2 bases, with 9 bases spanning the gap. The CDR3 is made up of 14 amino acids. Here the CDR3 DNA reads TGTGCCAGCTCACCTACGGGAAACACAGATACGCAGTATTTT. Amino acids: CASSPTGNTDTQYF.

The chain carries TRBV6-4 and TRBJ2-1; D is possibly TRBD1 or TRBD2 (5 bases each). The CDR3 is 14 residues long. Germline lookup yields CDR1 MRHNA and CDR2 SNTAGT. The V and J ends lost 3 bases and 7 bases respectively, with 13 bases between them. In nucleotides, the CDR3 is TGTGCCAGCAGTGAACGGGTTTGGGGGAATGAGCAGTTCTTC. As protein: CASSERVWGNEQFF.

This rearrangement joins TRBV5-1 to TRBJ1-6; TRBD1 might be the D (5 bases). CDR1 SGHRS and CDR2 YFSETQ come from the germline V gene. The CDR3 contains 16 residues. Trimming stripped 4 bases from V and 5 bases from J, with 16 bases between. CDR3 in DNA: TGCGCCAGCAGCCCCGAGCAGGGCCGAAATAATTCACCCCTCCACTTT. This translates into CASSPEQGRNNSPLHF.

The DNA for the CDR3 is TGTGCCAGCTCATCAACCGGGACAGGGGGCACTGAAGCTTTCTTT. As protein: CASSSTGTGGTEAFF. The chain links TRBV18 to TRBJ1-1; 11 bases agree with TRBD1. V lost 5 bases, J lost 4 bases, and 6 bases stayed unmatched. The CDR3 extends over 15 amino acids. From germline, CDR1 is KGHSH and CDR2 LQKENI.

This CDR3 is CASSQGQGDGYTF. CDR3 coding DNA: TGTGCCAGTAGCCAAGGACAGGGGGATGGCTACACCTTC. This chain links TRBV19 with TRBJ1-2, with 10 bases fitting TRBD1. The CDR3 contains 13 residues. The germline gives CDR1 LNHDA, CDR2 SQIVND (reference sequence). Trimming removed 6 bases from V and 6 bases from J; junction bases left unmatched: 4.

The genes are TRBV27 and TRBJ2-1, with no clear D. Germline-derived CDR1 and CDR2 are MNHEY and SMNVEV (reference sequence). The CDR3 extends over 13 amino acids. Trimming pared 0 bases from V and 12 bases from J, leaving 12 bases between. The CDR3 region has the DNA TGTGCCAGCAGTTTATCCCCCCAGGCCGCGCAGTTCTTC. It encodes CASSLSPQAAQFF.

The chain couples TRBV19 to TRBJ2-2; D ambiguous. CDR1 is LNHDA, CDR2 SQIVND, per germline (reference sequence). The CDR3 runs 14 residues. V lost 1 base, J lost 5 bases, and 8 bases lay in between. The CDR3 is CASSIGVWTGELFF. The CDR3 region has the DNA TGTGCCAGTAGTATAGGGGTATGGACCGGGGAGCTGTTTTTT.

This clone occurred once. This chain connects TRBV6-5 to TRBJ2-2; D remains unclear. Germline CDR1 MNHEY, CDR2 SVGAGI. Trimming took 4 bases from V and 7 from J, leaving 10 bases between them. The length of the CDR3 is 13 residues. The CDR3 loop is CASSLKLFGELFF. CDR3 in DNA: TGTGCCAGCAGTTTGAAGTTGTTCGGGGAGCTGTTTTTT.

The CDR3 coding sequence is TGTGCCTGGAGTTGGCAGGGCGGCTATGGCTACACCTTC. The encoded protein is CAWSWQGGYGYTF. This chain links TRBV30 with TRBJ1-2; a possible D gene is TRBD1 (5 bases). The CDR3 contains 13 residues. Germline assignment: CDR1 GTSNPN and CDR2 SVGIG (reference sequence). V lost 2 bases to trimming and J lost 4 bases, with 11 bases between them.

The chain recombines TRBV10-2 with TRBJ1-2; 8 nucleotides align to TRBD1. Trimming at V came to 7 bases and at J to 5 bases, leaving 9 bases not matched to a gene. Germline V gene data show CDR1 as WSHSY and CDR2 as SAAADI. This CDR3 comprises 14 residues. The CDR3 loop reads CASTRTGREYGYTF. In DNA form, the CDR3 reads TGCGCCAGCACCCGGACAGGGAGGGAGTATGGCTACACCTTC.

The rearrangement links TRBV9 to TRBJ2-3, with 7 bases identical to TRBD2. The germline V gene encodes CDR1 SGDLS and CDR2 YYNGEE. V lost 3 bases, J lost 2 bases, and 12 bases stayed unmatched. The CDR3 has 17 residues. The CDR3 nucleotides are TGTGCCAGCAGCGCGACCGGGACCAGCGGGACCACAGATACGCAGTATTTT. It translates to CASSATGTSGTTDTQYF.